The next 5 T cell receptor beta chains were all read from a single sample in a study of cytomegalovirus exposure and HLA in healthy donors. Use of 60 Vbeta and 13 Jbeta primers characterized the PCR. The data were produced by immunoSEQ multiplex PCR, yet TCRdb's version contains in-frame clones alone and is incomplete. The sample lists tens of thousands of clones, roughly 74% occurring once. Material for sequencing was PBMCs. The receptor source for this set is a female donor in good health and CMV-seronegative.

The chain uses TRBV16 and TRBJ1-2, with 8 bases fitting TRBD1. The ends lost 4 bases at V and 4 bases at J; junction bases unmatched: 5. The CDR3 is made up of 14 amino acids. Per germline, CDR1 KGHSY and CDR2 FQNENV. CDR3 DNA: TGTGCCAGCAGCCTGGACAGGGTTGGCTATGGCTACACCTTC. It specifies CASSLDRVGYGYTF.

In DNA, the CDR3 is TGTGCCAGCTCAATTAGTATCGGTGAAAAACTGTTTTTT. As protein: CASSISIGEKLFF. The chain carries TRBV18 and TRBJ1-4; D is unclear. Germline loops: CDR1 KGHSH, CDR2 LQKENI. There are 13 residues in the CDR3. V was trimmed by 5 bases and J by 7 bases, leaving 11 bases between them. Full variable domain (missing parts from reference TRBV18 and TRBJ1-4): NAGVMQNPRHLVRRRGQEARLRCSPMKGHSHVYWYRQLPEEGLKFMVYLQKENIIDESGMPKERFSAEFPKEGPSILRIQQVVRGDSAAYFCASSISIGEKLFFGSGTQLSVL.

V is TRBV5-1 and J is TRBJ2-7, with D tentatively TRBD1 (6 bases). V lost 2 bases, J lost 4 bases, and 7 bases lay in between. The CDR3 contains 12 residues. Per the germline V gene, CDR1 is SGHRS and CDR2 is YFSETQ. CDR3 protein: CASSLQGYEQYF. For the CDR3, the DNA is TGCGCCAGCAGCTTACAGGGTTACGAGCAGTACTTC.

The DNA of the CDR3 is TGTGCCAGCAGCTTGCCTAGCGGGGGCCTCTACAATGAGCAGTTCTTC. Its protein is CASSLPSGGLYNEQFF. The gene calls are TRBV7-9 and TRBJ2-1, with 10 positions matching TRBD2. This CDR3 is 16 amino acids long. The V segment lost 3 bases and the J segment 3 bases; nucleotides outside the gene matches: 5. CDR1 and CDR2 (germline): SEHNR, FQNEAQ (reference sequence).

This rearrangement joins TRBV6-1 to TRBJ2-7; D is possibly TRBD2 (5 bases). Trimming stripped 5 bases from V and 3 bases from J, with 8 bases between. The CDR3 runs 12 residues. Per germline, CDR1 MNHNS and CDR2 SASEGT. The CDR3 region has the DNA TGTGCCAGCAGTATCGGAGGCTACGAGCAGTACTTC. It translates to CASSIGGYEQYF.